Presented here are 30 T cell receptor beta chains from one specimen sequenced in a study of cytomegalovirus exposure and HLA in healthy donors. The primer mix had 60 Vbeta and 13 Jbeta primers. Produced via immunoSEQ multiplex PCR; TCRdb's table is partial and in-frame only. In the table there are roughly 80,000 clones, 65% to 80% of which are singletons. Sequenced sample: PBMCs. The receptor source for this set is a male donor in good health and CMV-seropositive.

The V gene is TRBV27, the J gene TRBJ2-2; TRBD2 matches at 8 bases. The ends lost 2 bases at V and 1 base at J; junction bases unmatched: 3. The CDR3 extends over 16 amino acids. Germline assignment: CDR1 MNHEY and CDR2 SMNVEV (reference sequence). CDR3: CASSLGTSGNTGELFF. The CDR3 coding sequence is TGTGCCAGCAGTTTAGGTACTAGCGGGAACACCGGGGAGCTGTTTTTT.

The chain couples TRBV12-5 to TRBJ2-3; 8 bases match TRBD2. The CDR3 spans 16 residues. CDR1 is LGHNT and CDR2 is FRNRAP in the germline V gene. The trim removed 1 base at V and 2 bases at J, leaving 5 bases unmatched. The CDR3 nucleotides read TGTGCTAGTGGTTTGGGGCTAGCGGGCCTCACAGATACGCAGTATTTT. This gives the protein CASGLGLAGLTDTQYF. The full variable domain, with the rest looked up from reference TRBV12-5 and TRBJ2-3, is DARVTQTPRHKVTEMGQEVTMRCQPILGHNTVFWYRQTMMQGLELLAYFRNRAPLDDSGMPKDRFSAEMPDATLATLKIQPSEPRDSAVYFCASGLGLAGLTDTQYFGPGTRLTVL.

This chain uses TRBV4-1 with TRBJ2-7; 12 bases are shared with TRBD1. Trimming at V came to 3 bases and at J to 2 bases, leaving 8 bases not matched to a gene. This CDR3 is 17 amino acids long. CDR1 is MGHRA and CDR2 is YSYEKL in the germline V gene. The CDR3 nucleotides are TGCGCCAGCAGCCACCCGGGACAGGGGGCCCGGGCCTACGAGCAGTACTTC. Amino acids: CASSHPGQGARAYEQYF.

For the CDR3, the DNA is TGTGCCAGCAGGCCCGGGACTAGCGGGAGAGGCACCGGGGAGCTGTTTTTT. Protein product: CASRPGTSGRGTGELFF. This chain uses TRBV5-4 with TRBJ2-2, with 14 positions matching TRBD2. This CDR3 contains 17 residues. V lost 5 bases to trimming and J lost 4 bases; unmatched junction nucleotides: 7. Germline V gene data show CDR1 as SGHNT and CDR2 as YYREEE (reference sequence).

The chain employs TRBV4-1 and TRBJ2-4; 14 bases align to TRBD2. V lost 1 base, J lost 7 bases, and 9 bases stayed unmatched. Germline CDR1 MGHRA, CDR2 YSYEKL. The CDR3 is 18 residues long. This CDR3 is CASSQGQLGTSGSNIQYF. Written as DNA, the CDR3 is TGCGCCAGCAGCCAAGGGCAACTAGGGACTAGCGGGAGTAACATTCAGTACTTC.

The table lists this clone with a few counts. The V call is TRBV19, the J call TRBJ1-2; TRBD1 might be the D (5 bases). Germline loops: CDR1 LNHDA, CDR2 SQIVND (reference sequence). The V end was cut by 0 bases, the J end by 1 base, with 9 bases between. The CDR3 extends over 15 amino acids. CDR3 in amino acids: CASSIDAQVNYGYTF. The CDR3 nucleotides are TGTGCCAGTAGTATAGATGCACAGGTTAACTATGGCTACACCTTC.

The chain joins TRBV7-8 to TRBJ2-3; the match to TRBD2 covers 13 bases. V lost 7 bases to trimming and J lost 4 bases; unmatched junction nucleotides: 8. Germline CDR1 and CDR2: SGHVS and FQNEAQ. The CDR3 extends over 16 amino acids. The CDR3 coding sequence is TGTGCCAGCATGACTAGCGGGAGGAGGTCTGCAGATACGCAGTATTTT. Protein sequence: CASMTSGRRSADTQYF.

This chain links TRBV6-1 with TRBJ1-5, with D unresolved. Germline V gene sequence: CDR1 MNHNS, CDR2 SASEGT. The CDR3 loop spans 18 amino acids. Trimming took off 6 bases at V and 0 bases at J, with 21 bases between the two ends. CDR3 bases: TGTGCCAGCAGCGAAATGATCCACCATTACTCTAGCAATCAGCCCCAGCATTTT. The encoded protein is CASSEMIHHYSSNQPQHF.

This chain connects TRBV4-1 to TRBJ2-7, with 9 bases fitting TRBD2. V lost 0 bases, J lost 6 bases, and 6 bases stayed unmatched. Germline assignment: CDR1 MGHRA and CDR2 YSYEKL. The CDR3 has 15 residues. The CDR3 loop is CASSQERAGGPEQYF. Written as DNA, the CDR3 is TGCGCCAGCAGCCAAGAAAGAGCGGGAGGTCCCGAGCAGTACTTC.

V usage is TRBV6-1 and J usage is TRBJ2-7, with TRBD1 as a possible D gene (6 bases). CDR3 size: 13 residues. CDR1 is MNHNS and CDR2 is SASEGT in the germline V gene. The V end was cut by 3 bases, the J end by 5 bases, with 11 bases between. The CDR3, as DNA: TGTGCCAGCAGTGAGGGCAGGGGTCACGAGCAGTACTTC. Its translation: CASSEGRGHEQYF.

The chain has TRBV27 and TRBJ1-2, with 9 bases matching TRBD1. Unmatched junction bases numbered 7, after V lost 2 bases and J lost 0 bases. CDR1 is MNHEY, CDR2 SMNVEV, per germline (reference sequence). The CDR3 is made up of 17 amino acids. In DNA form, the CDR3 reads TGTGCCAGCAGTTTAGACCGGGACAGGGTAGCTAACTATGGCTACACCTTC. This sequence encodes CASSLDRDRVANYGYTF.

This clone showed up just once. DNA for the CDR3: TGTGCCAGCAGCCCCGAGGTTCCGGGACAGGGGGCTTTCTTT. Amino acids: CASSPEVPGQGAFF. The chain links TRBV11-2 to TRBJ1-1; 10 bases fit TRBD1. The CDR3 spans 14 residues. Germline CDR1 SGHAT, CDR2 FQNNGV. Trimming removed 5 bases from V and 11 bases from J; junction bases left unmatched: 11.

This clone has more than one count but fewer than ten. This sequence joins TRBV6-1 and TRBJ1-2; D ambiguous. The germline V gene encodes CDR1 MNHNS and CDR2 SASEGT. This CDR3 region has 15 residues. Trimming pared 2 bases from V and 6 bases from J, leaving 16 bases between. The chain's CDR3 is CASSEWAAGGDGYTF. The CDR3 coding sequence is TGTGCCAGCAGTGAATGGGCAGCGGGAGGAGATGGCTACACCTTC.

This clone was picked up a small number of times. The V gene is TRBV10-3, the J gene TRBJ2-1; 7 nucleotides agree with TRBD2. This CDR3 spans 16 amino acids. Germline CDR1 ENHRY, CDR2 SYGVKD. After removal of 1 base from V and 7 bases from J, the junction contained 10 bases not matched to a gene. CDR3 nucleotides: TGTGCCATCAGTGAGTTACGGGACTATACGGTAAATGAGCAGTTCTTC. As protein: CAISELRDYTVNEQFF.

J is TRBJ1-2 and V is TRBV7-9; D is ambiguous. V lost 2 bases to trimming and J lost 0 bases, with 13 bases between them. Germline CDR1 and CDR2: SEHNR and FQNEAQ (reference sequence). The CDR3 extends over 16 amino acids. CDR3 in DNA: TGTGCCAGCAGCTTAAAACCCAGGATTACTAACTATGGCTACACCTTC. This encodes CASSLKPRITNYGYTF.

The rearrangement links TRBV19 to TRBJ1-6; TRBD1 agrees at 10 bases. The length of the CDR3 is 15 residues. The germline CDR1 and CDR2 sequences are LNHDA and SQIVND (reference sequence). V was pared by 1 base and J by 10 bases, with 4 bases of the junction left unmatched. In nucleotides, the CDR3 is TGTGCCAGTAGTATAGGGACAGGGGGAGTCTCACCCCTCCACTTT. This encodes CASSIGTGGVSPLHF.

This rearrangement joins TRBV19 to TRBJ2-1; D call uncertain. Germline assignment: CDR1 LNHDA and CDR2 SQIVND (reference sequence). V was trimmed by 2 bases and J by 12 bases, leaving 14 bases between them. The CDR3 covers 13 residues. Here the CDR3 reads CASSISQFNWQFF. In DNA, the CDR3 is TGTGCCAGTAGTATAAGTCAGTTTAATTGGCAGTTCTTC.

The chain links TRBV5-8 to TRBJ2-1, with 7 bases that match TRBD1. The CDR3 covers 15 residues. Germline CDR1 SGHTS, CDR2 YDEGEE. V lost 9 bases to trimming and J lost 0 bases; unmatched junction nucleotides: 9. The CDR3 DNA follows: TGTGCCATACACGAAGACAGGGCCTCCTACAATGAGCAGTTCTTC. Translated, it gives CAIHEDRASYNEQFF. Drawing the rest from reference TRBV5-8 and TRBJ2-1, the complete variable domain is EAGVTQSPTHLIKTRGQQATLRCSPISGHTSVYWYQQALGLGLQFLLWYDEGEERNRGNFPPRFSGRQFPNYSSELNVNALELEDSALYLCAIHEDRASYNEQFFGPGTRLTVL.

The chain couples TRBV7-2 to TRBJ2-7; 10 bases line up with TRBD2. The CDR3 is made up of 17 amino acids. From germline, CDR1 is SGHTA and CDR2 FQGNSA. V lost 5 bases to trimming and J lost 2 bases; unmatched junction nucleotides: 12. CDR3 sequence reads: CASSAAPGLATTYEQYF. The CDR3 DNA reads TGTGCCAGCAGCGCGGCGCCGGGACTAGCGACTACCTACGAGCAGTACTTC.

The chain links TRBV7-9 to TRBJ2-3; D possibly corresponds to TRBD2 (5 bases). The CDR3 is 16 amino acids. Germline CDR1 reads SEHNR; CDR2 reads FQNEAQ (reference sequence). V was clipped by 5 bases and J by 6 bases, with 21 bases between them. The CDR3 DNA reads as TGTGCCAGCAGCCCCGGGCGGGTTTCAGAGGCGGATACGCAGTATTTT. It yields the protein CASSPGRVSEADTQYF.

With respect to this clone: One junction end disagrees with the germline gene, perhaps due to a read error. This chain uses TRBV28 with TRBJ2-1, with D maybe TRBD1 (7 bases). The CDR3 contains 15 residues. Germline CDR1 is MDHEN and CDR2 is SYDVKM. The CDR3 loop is CVSRSSSTGRGEQFF. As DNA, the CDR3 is TGTGTCAGCAGATCGTCCTCGACAGGGCGGGGAGAGCAGTTCTTC.

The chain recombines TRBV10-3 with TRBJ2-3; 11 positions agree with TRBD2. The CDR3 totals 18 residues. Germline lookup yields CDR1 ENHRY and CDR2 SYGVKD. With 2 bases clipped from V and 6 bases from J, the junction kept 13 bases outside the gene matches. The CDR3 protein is CAISEGVVSGGAADTQYF. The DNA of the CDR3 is TGTGCCATCAGTGAGGGAGTGGTTAGCGGGGGGGCCGCCGATACGCAGTATTTT.

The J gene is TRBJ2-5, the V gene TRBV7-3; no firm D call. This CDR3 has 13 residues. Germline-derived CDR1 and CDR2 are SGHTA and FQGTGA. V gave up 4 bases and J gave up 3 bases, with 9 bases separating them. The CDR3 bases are TGTGCCAGCAGCTCCCCCCCCAAAGAGACCCAGTACTTC. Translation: CASSSPPKETQYF.

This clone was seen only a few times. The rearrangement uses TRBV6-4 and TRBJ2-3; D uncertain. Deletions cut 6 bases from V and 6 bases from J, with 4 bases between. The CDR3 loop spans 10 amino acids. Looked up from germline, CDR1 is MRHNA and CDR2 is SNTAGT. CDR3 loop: CASSRDTQYF. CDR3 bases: TGTGCCAGCAGCAGGGATACGCAGTATTTT.

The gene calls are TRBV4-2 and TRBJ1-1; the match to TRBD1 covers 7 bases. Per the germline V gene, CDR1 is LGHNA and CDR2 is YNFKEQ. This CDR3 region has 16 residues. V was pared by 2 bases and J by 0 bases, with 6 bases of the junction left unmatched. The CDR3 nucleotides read TGTGCCAGCAGCCAACCCACAGGGGTTCTGAACACTGAAGCTTTCTTT. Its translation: CASSQPTGVLNTEAFF.

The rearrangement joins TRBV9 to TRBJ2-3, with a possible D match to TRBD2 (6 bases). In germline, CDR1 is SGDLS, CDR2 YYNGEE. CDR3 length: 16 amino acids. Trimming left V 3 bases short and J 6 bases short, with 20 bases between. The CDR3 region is CASSGSIAVGLDTQYF. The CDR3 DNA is TGTGCCAGCAGCGGCTCCATAGCGGTGGGTTTGGATACGCAGTATTTT.

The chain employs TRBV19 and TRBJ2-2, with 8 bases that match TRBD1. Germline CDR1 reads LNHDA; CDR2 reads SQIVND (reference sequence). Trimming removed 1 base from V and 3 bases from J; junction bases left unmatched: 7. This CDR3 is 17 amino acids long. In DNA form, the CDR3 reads TGTGCCAGTAGTATAGGGGCAGGGGGCAAGTACACCGGGGAGCTGTTTTTT. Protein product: CASSIGAGGKYTGELFF.

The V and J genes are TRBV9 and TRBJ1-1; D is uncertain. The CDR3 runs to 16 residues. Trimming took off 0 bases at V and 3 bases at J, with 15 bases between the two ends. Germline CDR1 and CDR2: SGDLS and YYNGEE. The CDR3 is CASSVGGSGLDTEAFF. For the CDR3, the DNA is TGTGCCAGCAGCGTAGGAGGTTCGGGGTTAGACACTGAAGCTTTCTTT.

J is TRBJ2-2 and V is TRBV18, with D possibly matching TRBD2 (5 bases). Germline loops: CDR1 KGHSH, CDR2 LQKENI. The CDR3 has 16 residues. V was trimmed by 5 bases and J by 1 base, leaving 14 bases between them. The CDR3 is CASSYGLSLNTGELFF. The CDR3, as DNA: TGTGCCAGCTCATACGGACTCTCCCTGAACACCGGGGAGCTGTTTTTT.

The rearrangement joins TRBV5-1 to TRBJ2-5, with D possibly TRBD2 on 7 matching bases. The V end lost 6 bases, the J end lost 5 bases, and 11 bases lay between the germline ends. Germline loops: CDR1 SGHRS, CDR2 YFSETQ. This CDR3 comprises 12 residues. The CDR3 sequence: CASTRGGETQYF. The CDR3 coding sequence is TGCGCCAGCACCAGGGGAGGGGAGACCCAGTACTTC. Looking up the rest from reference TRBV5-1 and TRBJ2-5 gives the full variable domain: KAGVTQTPRYLIKTRGQQVTLSCSPISGHRSVSWYQQTPGQGLQFLFEYFSETQRNKGNFPGRFSGRQFSNSRSEMNVSTLELGDSALYLCASTRGGETQYFGPGTRLLVL.